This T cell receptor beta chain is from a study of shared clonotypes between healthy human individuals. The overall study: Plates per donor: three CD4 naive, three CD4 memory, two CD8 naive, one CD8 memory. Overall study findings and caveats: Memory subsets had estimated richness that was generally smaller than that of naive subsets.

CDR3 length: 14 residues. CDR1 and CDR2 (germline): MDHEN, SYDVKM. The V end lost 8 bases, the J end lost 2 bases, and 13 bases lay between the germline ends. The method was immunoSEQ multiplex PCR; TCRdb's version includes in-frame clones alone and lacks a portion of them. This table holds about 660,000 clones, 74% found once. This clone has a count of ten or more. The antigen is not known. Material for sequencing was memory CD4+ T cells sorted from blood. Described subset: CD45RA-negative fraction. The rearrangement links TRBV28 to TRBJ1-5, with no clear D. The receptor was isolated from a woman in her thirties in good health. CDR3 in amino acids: CASEIGSRNQPQHF. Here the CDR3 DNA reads TGTGCCAGCGAAATTGGGTCGCGCAATCAGCCCCAGCATTTT.